This TCR beta chain was recorded in a study of blood T cell repertoires in COVID-19. The CDR3 loop spans 14 amino acids. V shed 2 bases and J shed 7 bases, with 12 bases lying between them. CDR1 MNHEY and CDR2 SVGEGT come from the germline V gene. Using immunoSEQ multiplex PCR, the repertoire was profiled, and TCRdb retains in-frame clones only, with some absent. The profile shows some 150,000 clones, around four fifths of them singletons. V usage is TRBV6-2 or TRBV6-3 and J usage is TRBJ2-1; D perhaps matches TRBD1 (5 bases). The sample comprised PBMCs or T cells enriched from blood (not recorded which). The sequence derives from a woman aged 40 to 50 who had recovered from COVID-19. CDR3 bases: TGTGCCAGCAGTTACCAGGGCCTATGGAATGAGCAGTTCTTC. Translated: CASSYQGLWNEQFF.